This T cell receptor (beta chain) was identified during a study of T cells after yellow fever vaccination. TCRdb reprocessed the 5' RACE reads via MiXCR and lists one record per CDR3 protein. The table shows 250,000 to 350,000 distinct CDR3 sequences, with 6.8% occurring only once. Germline V gene sequence: CDR1 MGHDK, CDR2 SYGVNS. V lost 1 base, J lost 6 bases, and 10 bases lay in between. CDR3 length: 13 residues. The source of this sequence is a young man who received the YFV17D yellow fever vaccine. The sample in question was PBMCs, obtained roughly seven weeks after the first yellow fever vaccination. The rearrangement links TRBV25-1 to TRBJ2-7; D possibly matches TRBD1 or TRBD2 (5 bases each). The DNA of the CDR3 is TGTGCCAGCAGTGAATGGGGGAAAGGCGAGCAGTACTTC. Its protein product is CASSEWGKGEQYF.